This T cell receptor (beta chain) was recovered during a study of memory CD8 T cells in hepatitis C reinfection. Described time point: peak reinfection, 3 to 8 weeks after reinfection detection. The sorted cells went straight to TCR sequencing with no prior in vitro expansion. The V gene's germline CDR1 is SGHNT and CDR2 YYREEE (reference sequence). The CDR3 has 13 amino acids. V shed 4 bases, J shed 5 bases, and the junction held 3 bases outside the gene matches. TCRdb's copy holds only in-frame clones and misses some; the assay was immunoSEQ multiplex PCR. The table records 2,500 or so clones, approximately 90% of them present only once.

The source is a man aged 45-65 years with hepatitis C virus infection. The V and J genes are TRBV5-4 and TRBJ2-5, with TRBD1 identical over 9 bases. The material sequenced was naive CD8+ T cells sorted from blood. The DNA for the CDR3 is TGTGCCAGCAGCCCGGACAGGGGTGAGACCCAGTACTTC. Translation gives CASSPDRGETQYF.